These 26 T cell receptor beta chains came from one sample sequenced in a study of shared clonotypes between healthy human individuals. Profiled with immunoSEQ multiplex PCR; TCRdb holds only in-frame clones, not every one. The sample includes some 1 million clones, about 75% of them seen just once. Material: memory CD4+ T cells sorted from blood. Subset here: CD45RA-negative fraction. Source of these receptors: a man aged 18 to 35 in good health.

A few counts support this clone. The V gene is TRBV9, the J gene TRBJ2-3; 8 bases are shared with TRBD2. From germline, CDR1 is SGDLS and CDR2 YYNGEE. The ends lost 8 bases at V and 6 bases at J; junction bases unmatched: 11. The CDR3 is 14 residues long. The CDR3 reads CARTIAGISDTQYF. CDR3 coding DNA: TGTGCCAGAACCATAGCGGGGATCAGTGATACGCAGTATTTT.

V gene TRBV7-2 combines with J gene TRBJ2-3, with TRBD2 identical over 7 bases. The CDR3 is made up of 15 amino acids. CDR1 is SGHTA, CDR2 FQGNSA, per germline. J gave up 4 bases and V 5 bases, and 9 bases lay outside the gene matches. The chain's CDR3 is CASSPPGGPPDTQYF. In DNA, the CDR3 is TGTGCCAGCAGCCCGCCGGGGGGACCTCCAGATACGCAGTATTTT.

The chain carries TRBV6-6 and TRBJ1-3, with D unresolved. V lost 8 bases and J lost 1, with 12 bases in between. The CDR3 consists of 14 residues. Looked up from germline, CDR1 is MNHNY and CDR2 is SVGAGI (reference sequence). In DNA, the CDR3 is TGTGCCAGCTATCCACACTTGTCTGGAAACACCATATATTTT. Protein sequence: CASYPHLSGNTIYF.

The chain uses TRBV5-1 and TRBJ2-3; 13 positions agree with TRBD2. Looked up from germline, CDR1 is SGHRS and CDR2 is YFSETQ. Trimming took 4 bases from V and 6 from J; bases not matched to a gene: 11. This CDR3 has 17 amino acids. The DNA of the CDR3 is TGCGCCAGCAGCCCGGGGATACTAGCGGGGGGGCCCGATACGCAGTATTTT. Its translation: CASSPGILAGGPDTQYF.

J is TRBJ2-7 and V is TRBV19; maybe TRBD1 (6 bases). The CDR3 has 17 amino acids. CDR1 and CDR2 (germline): LNHDA, SQIVND (reference sequence). The V gene lost 1 base and the J gene lost 4 bases, with 20 bases spanning the gap. The CDR3 bases are TGTGCCAGTAGTATAGGGGTGTGGCAGCAGGGGATGTACGAGCAGTACTTC. Protein sequence: CASSIGVWQQGMYEQYF.

V is TRBV7-9 and J is TRBJ1-3; no firm D call. CDR1 SEHNR and CDR2 FQNEAQ come from the germline V gene (reference sequence). The CDR3 is made up of 15 amino acids. V was clipped by 5 bases and J by 2 bases, with 13 bases between them. The CDR3 loop is CASSQDWGTGNTIYF. Here the CDR3 DNA reads TGTGCCAGCAGCCAAGATTGGGGAACTGGAAACACCATATATTTT.

This clone was seen a single time. CDR3 nucleotides: TGTGCCAGCACGGACCGAGCCAATGGAAATCAGCCCCAGCATTTT. Protein sequence: CASTDRANGNQPQHF. This chain uses TRBV5-5 with TRBJ1-5, with no clear D. The V end was cut by 6 bases, the J end by 4 bases, with 17 bases between. This CDR3 spans 15 amino acids. Looked up from germline, CDR1 is SGHKS and CDR2 is YYEKEE (reference sequence).

In this sample, this clone turned up a few times. Different DNA sequences within this sample yield the same CDR3. The gene calls are TRBV10-1 and TRBJ2-7; D remains unclear. V shed 3 bases and J shed 2 bases, with 8 bases lying between them. The length of the CDR3 is 13 residues. Looked up from germline, CDR1 is WNHNN and CDR2 is SYGVQD (reference sequence). CDR3 residues: CASSEGGAYEQYF. CDR3 in DNA: TGCGCCAGCAGTGAAGGCGGCGCCTACGAGCAGTACTTC.

This clone was observed once. The V call is TRBV7-2, the J call TRBJ1-6, with TRBD1 matching over 10 bases. Germline V gene sequence: CDR1 SGHTA, CDR2 FQGNSA. V was pared by 5 bases and J by 5 bases, with 6 bases of the junction left unmatched. This CDR3 region has 16 residues. The CDR3 region is CASSNPGTGDNSPLHF. CDR3 bases: TGTGCCAGCAGCAATCCCGGGACAGGGGATAATTCACCCCTCCACTTT. The entire variable domain, with the rest obtained from reference TRBV7-2 and TRBJ1-6, is as follows: GAGVSQSPSNKVTEKGKDVELRCDPISGHTALYWYRQSLGQGLEFLIYFQGNSAPDKSGLPSDRFSAERTGGSVSTLTIQRTQQEDSAVYLCASSNPGTGDNSPLHFGNGTRLTVT.

Comments on this clone: Within the sample, other DNA sequences also encode this same CDR3. The DNA of the CDR3 is TGTGCCAGCTCACCCTTACAGGGGCCCGATTCACCCCTCCACTTT. Amino acids: CASSPLQGPDSPLHF. The V and J genes are TRBV18 and TRBJ1-6; 7 bases agree with TRBD1. The CDR3 runs to 15 residues. Unmatched junction bases numbered 7, after V lost 3 bases and J lost 8 bases. Germline assignment: CDR1 KGHSH and CDR2 LQKENI.

This clone has a handful of counts. The genes are TRBV6-1 and TRBJ1-5; perhaps TRBD1 as D (5 bases). The CDR3 sequence is 13 residues long. The V end was cut by 7 bases, the J end by 3 bases, with 10 bases between. The germline V gene encodes CDR1 MNHNS and CDR2 SASEGT. CDR3 amino acids: CASMADNNQPQHF. DNA of the CDR3: TGTGCCAGCATGGCGGACAACAATCAGCCCCAGCATTTT.

This clone was counted a few times. The V call is TRBV25-1, the J call TRBJ1-3, with D possibly matching TRBD1 (5 bases). The CDR3 runs to 16 residues. Looked up from germline, CDR1 is MGHDK and CDR2 is SYGVNS. Trimming left V 7 bases short and J 6 bases short, with 22 bases between. CDR3 nucleotide sequence: TGTGCCAGCATTTTATACCGGGGGGAGAGGCCAAACACCATATATTTT. This codes for CASILYRGERPNTIYF.

This chain uses TRBV25-1 with TRBJ2-5; D may be TRBD2 (7 bases). The CDR3 runs 12 residues. CDR1 MGHDK and CDR2 SYGVNS come from the germline V gene. Trimming removed 8 bases at V and 4 bases at J, with 11 bases between. In nucleotides, the CDR3 is TGTGCCAGCGGGAGGGGGGGAGAGACCCAGTACTTC. It encodes CASGRGGETQYF.

The chain has TRBV11-2 and TRBJ2-3; D gene ambiguous. Trimming took 3 bases from V and 6 from J, leaving 13 bases between them. Germline loops: CDR1 SGHAT, CDR2 FQNNGV. The CDR3 loop spans 14 amino acids. The CDR3 region has the DNA TGTGCCAGCAGCTTGGGCTCGAGTTCGGATACGCAGTATTTT. Protein: CASSLGSSSDTQYF.

The V and J genes are TRBV10-2 and TRBJ2-3; D uncertain. CDR1 and CDR2 (germline): WSHSY, SAAADI. This CDR3 comprises 15 residues. V lost 6 bases and J lost 3, with 16 bases in between. The DNA of the CDR3 is TGCGCCAGCAGGAGTAACACTTTTGGTACAGATACGCAGTATTTT. Its translation: CASRSNTFGTDTQYF.

The rearrangement uses TRBV19 and TRBJ1-1; no definite D call. CDR1 is LNHDA and CDR2 is SQIVND in the germline V gene (reference sequence). The length of the CDR3 is 16 residues. The V gene lost 4 bases and the J gene lost 1 base, with 16 bases spanning the gap. CDR3 bases: TGTGCCAGTAGTAGTTTGGGAGCGGAGAAGAACACTGAAGCTTTCTTT. The encoded protein is CASSSLGAEKNTEAFF.

The rearrangement links TRBV29-1 to TRBJ2-2; D is unclear. Germline-derived CDR1 and CDR2 are SQVTM and ANQGSEA. The CDR3 loop spans 13 amino acids. V lost 4 bases and J lost 0, with 6 bases in between. DNA for the CDR3: TGCAGCGTTGGATCTGCGAACACCGGGGAGCTGTTTTTT. The encoded protein is CSVGSANTGELFF.

The gene calls are TRBV6-6 and TRBJ2-7; 9 bases agree with TRBD1. Per germline, CDR1 MNHNY and CDR2 SVGAGI (reference sequence). The CDR3 covers 15 residues. Germline trimming cut 5 bases from V and 2 bases from J; bases unmatched to any gene: 7. CDR3 nucleotide sequence: TGTGCCAGCAGTGACAGGGGGAGTGGAGCCTACGAGCAGTACTTC. Its translation is CASSDRGSGAYEQYF.

This chain links TRBV6-1 with TRBJ1-5; 8 nucleotides line up with TRBD1. V shed 7 bases, J shed 7 bases, and the junction held 6 bases outside the gene matches. The CDR3 totals 13 residues. Germline-derived CDR1 and CDR2 are MNHNS and SASEGT. As DNA, the CDR3 is TGTGCCAGCAAATTACAGGGGGAACAGCCCCAGCATTTT. Protein sequence: CASKLQGEQPQHF.

This chain uses TRBV28 with TRBJ1-4; TRBD1 matches at 7 bases. V shed 6 bases and J 7 bases; nucleotides not matched to a gene: 14. The CDR3 length is 16 residues. CDR1 MDHEN and CDR2 SYDVKM come from the germline V gene. The CDR3 DNA is TGTGCCAGCAGGGGCCGCAACCTCGGACAGGCTGAAAAACTGTTTTTT. This translates into CASRGRNLGQAEKLFF.

The chain has TRBV19 and TRBJ1-1, with no clear D. With 5 bases removed from V and 8 bases from J, the gap between germline ends came to 15 bases. The CDR3 sequence is 13 residues long. Germline V gene data show CDR1 as LNHDA and CDR2 as SQIVND (reference sequence). In DNA, the CDR3 is TGTGCCAGTAGTCACACCGCGGGCCGGGAAGCTTTCTTT. It translates to CASSHTAGREAFF.

Points on this clone: This same CDR3 is encoded by further DNA sequences in the sample. The V and J genes are TRBV10-2 and TRBJ2-1, with D unresolved. The germline V gene has CDR1 WSHSY and CDR2 SAAADI. This CDR3 is built from 13 residues. V was cut by 6 bases and J by 4 bases, with 10 bases left in between. The chain's CDR3 is CASSPGPYNEQFF. The DNA for the CDR3 is TGCGCCAGCAGCCCGGGCCCATACAATGAGCAGTTCTTC.

The V gene is TRBV21-1, the J gene TRBJ2-1. TRBV21-1 is designated a pseudogene. The CDR3 loop spans 15 amino acids. Here the CDR3 reads CASSSRDPHYNEQFF. The CDR3 region has the DNA TGTGCCAGCAGCTCACGGGACCCCCACTACAATGAGCAGTTCTTC.

The chain recombines TRBV9 with TRBJ2-3; D unresolved. Trimming took 1 base from V and 5 from J, leaving 11 bases between them. The germline V gene encodes CDR1 SGDLS and CDR2 YYNGEE. The CDR3 contains 14 residues. This chain's CDR3 is CASSVKSVKDTQYF. The CDR3 bases are TGTGCCAGCAGCGTAAAGTCAGTCAAAGATACGCAGTATTTT.

This clone turned up a few times. The chain joins TRBV25-1 to TRBJ2-4, with 8 positions matching TRBD2. J lost 6 bases, V lost 6 bases, and 7 bases had no gene match. This CDR3 is 14 amino acids long. Germline CDR1 is MGHDK and CDR2 is SYGVNS. Here the CDR3 reads CASRDSGTANIQYF. CDR3 bases: TGTGCCAGCAGGGATAGCGGGACGGCAAACATTCAGTACTTC.

The chain couples TRBV4-1 to TRBJ2-2; 11 bases align to TRBD2. CDR3 length: 17 residues. Germline V gene data show CDR1 as MGHRA and CDR2 as YSYEKL. V shed 9 bases, J shed 0 bases, and the junction held 9 bases outside the gene matches. Here the CDR3 DNA reads TGCGCCAGTAAAAAGGGACTAGCGGCTTCGAACACCGGGGAGCTGTTTTTT. This sequence encodes CASKKGLAASNTGELFF.